This T cell receptor beta chain was sequenced during a study of T-cell reconstitution after alpha-beta-depleted transplantation in children. Study-level findings and limits: Where some patients showed high TCRbeta diversity at day 60, it came from recipient T cells and thymic progenitors that had survived. One year after transplant, T-cell counts and diversity came mostly from newly produced T cells.

Unique molecular identifiers tagged the TCRbeta library. One entry per CDR3 protein results from TCRdb running MiXCR on the PCR reads. The table includes about 78,000 distinct CDR3 sequences, less than 15% detected once. Concerning this clonotype itself: No antigen is known for it.

Germline CDR1 reads SGHRS; CDR2 reads YFSETQ. Trimming took 0 bases from V and 4 from J, leaving 13 bases between them. This CDR3 comprises 15 residues. The specimen was PBMCs, mostly from graft donor cells, collected 180 days after TCRalphabeta/CD19-depleted stem cell transplant. The origin of this receptor is a male patient aged 2-15 years who had a stem cell transplant for acute lymphoblastic leukemia, so the T cells may come from the graft donor. This chain links TRBV5-1 with TRBJ1-2; D unclear. The CDR3 DNA is TGCGCCAGCAGCTTGGCCGGGATGGTGTTCTATGGCTACACCTTC. This encodes CASSLAGMVFYGYTF.